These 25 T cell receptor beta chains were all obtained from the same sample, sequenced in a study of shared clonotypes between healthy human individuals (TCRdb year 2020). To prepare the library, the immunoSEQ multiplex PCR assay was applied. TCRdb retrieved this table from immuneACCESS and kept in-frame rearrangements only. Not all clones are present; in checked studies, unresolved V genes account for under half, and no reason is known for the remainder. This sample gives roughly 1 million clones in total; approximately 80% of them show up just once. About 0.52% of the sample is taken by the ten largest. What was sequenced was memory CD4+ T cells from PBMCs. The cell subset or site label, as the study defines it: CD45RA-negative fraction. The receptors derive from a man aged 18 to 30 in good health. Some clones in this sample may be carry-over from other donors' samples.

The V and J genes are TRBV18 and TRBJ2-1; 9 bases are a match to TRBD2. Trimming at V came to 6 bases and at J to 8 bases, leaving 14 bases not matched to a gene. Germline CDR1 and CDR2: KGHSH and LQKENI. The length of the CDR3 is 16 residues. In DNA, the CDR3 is TGTGCCAGCTCGCGGGCAGCGACTAGCGGATTCCATGAGCAGTTCTTC. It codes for CASSRAATSGFHEQFF.

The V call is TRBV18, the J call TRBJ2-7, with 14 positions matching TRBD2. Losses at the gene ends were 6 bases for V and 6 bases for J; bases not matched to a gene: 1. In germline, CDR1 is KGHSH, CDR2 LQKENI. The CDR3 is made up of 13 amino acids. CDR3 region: CASSGTSGSEQYF. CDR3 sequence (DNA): TGTGCCAGCTCCGGGACTAGCGGGAGCGAGCAGTACTTC.

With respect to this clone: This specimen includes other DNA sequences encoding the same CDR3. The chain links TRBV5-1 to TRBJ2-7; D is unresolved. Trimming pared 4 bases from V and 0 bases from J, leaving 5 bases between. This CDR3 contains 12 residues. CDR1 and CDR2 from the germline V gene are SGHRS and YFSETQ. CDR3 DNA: TGCGCCAGCAGCCCCCCCTCCTACGAGCAGTACTTC. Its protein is CASSPPSYEQYF.

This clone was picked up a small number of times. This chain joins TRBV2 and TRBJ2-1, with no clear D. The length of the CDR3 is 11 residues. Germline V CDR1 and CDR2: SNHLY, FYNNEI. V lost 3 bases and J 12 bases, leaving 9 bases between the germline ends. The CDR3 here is CASSDGPGQFF. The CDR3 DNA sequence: TGTGCCAGCAGTGACGGACCAGGGCAGTTCTTC.

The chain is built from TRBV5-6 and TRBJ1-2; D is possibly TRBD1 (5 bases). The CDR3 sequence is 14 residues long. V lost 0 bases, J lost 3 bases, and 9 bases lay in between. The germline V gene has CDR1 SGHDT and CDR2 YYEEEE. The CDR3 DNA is TGTGCCAGCAGCTTGGTCAGGGCCGACTATGGCTACACCTTC. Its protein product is CASSLVRADYGYTF.

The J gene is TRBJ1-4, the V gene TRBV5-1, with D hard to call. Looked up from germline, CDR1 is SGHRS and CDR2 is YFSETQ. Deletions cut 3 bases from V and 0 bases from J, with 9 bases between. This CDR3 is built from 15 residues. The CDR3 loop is CASSYIRATNEKLFF. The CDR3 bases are TGCGCCAGCAGCTATATAAGGGCAACTAATGAAAAACTGTTTTTT. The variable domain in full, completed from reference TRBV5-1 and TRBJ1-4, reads KAGVTQTPRYLIKTRGQQVTLSCSPISGHRSVSWYQQTPGQGLQFLFEYFSETQRNKGNFPGRFSGRQFSNSRSEMNVSTLELGDSALYLCASSYIRATNEKLFFGSGTQLSVL.

The DNA of the CDR3 is TGCGCCAGCAGCCAAGACGTCGGAAGTCTAGCCAAAAACATTCAGTACTTC. It codes for CASSQDVGSLAKNIQYF. This chain connects TRBV4-1 to TRBJ2-4, with D uncertain. Trimming left V 0 bases short and J 0 bases short, with 12 bases between. Germline lookup yields CDR1 MGHRA and CDR2 YSYEKL. The CDR3 is 17 residues long.

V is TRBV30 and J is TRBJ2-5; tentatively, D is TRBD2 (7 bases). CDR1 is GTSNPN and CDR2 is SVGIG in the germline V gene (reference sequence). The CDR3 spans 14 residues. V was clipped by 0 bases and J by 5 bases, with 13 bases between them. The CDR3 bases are TGTGCCTGGAGTGTAGGGGGGGCTGGCGAGACCCAGTACTTC. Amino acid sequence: CAWSVGGAGETQYF.

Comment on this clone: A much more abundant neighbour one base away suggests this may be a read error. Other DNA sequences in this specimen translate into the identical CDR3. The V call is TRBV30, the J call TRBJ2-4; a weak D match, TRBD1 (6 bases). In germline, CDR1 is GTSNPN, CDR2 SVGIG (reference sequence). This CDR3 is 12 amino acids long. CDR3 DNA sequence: TGTGCCTGGAGTGTAACAGGGAACATTCAATACTTC. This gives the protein CAWSVTGNIQYF.

The CDR3 protein is CAWTDGSQQYF. Written as DNA, the CDR3 is TGTGCCTGGACGGACGGCTCGCAGCAGTACTTC. The chain has TRBV30 and TRBJ2-5; D uncertain. Germline-derived CDR1 and CDR2 are GTSNPN and SVGIG (reference sequence). V lost 4 bases and J 11 bases, leaving 14 bases between the germline ends. This CDR3 contains 11 residues.

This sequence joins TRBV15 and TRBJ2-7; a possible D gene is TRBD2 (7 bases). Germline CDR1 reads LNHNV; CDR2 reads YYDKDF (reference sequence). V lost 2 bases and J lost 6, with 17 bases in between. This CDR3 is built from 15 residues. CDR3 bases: TGTGCCACCAGCAGACTTCGGGGGGCAGGGCTCGAGCAGTACTTC. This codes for CATSRLRGAGLEQYF.

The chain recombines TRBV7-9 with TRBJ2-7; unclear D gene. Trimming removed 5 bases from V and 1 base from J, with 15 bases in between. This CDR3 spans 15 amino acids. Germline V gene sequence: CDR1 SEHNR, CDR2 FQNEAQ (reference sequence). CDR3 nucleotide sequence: TGTGCCAGCAGCCGCTCGGTCGGGTTGTCCTACGAGCAGTACTTC. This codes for CASSRSVGLSYEQYF. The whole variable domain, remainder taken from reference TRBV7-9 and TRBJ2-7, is DTGVSQNPRHKITKRGQNVTFRCDPISEHNRLYWYRQTLGQGPEFLTYFQNEAQLEKSRLLSDRFSAERPKGSFSTLEIQRTEQGDSAMYLCASSRSVGLSYEQYFGPGTRLTVT.

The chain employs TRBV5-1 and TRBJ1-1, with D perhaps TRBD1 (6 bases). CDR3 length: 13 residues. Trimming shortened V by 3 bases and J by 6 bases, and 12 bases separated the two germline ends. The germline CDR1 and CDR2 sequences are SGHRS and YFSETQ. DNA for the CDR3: TGCGCCAGCAGCTCCTACAGGGTCGCTGAAGCTTTCTTT. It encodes CASSSYRVAEAFF.

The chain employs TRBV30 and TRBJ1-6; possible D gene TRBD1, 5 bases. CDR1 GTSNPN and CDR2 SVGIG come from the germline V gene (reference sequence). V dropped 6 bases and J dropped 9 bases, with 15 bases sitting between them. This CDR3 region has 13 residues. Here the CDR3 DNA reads TGTGCCTGTCGGATGGGGCTGGGTTCACCCCTCCACTTT. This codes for CACRMGLGSPLHF.

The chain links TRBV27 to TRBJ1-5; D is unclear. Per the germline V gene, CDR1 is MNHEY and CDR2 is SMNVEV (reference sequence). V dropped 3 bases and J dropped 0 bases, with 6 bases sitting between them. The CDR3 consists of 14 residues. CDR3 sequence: CASSFSASNQPQHF. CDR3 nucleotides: TGTGCCAGCAGTTTTTCGGCTAGCAATCAGCCCCAGCATTTT.

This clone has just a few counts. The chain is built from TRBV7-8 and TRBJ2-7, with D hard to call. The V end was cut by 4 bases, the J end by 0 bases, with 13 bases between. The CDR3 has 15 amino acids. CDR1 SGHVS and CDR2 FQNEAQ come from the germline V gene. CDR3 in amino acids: CASSSVTSSSYEQYF. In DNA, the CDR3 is TGTGCCAGCAGCTCCGTAACCTCAAGCTCCTACGAGCAGTACTTC.

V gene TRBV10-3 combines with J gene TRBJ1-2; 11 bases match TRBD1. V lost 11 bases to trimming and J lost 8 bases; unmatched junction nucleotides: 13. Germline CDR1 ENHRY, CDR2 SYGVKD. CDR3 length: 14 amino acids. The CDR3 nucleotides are TGTGCCTCTACACGGACAGGGGGCCTTTTCGGCTACACCTTC. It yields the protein CASTRTGGLFGYTF.

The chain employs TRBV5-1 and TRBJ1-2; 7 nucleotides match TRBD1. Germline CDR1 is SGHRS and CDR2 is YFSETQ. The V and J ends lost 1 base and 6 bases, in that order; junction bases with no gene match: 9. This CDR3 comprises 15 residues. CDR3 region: CASSLTGEGTHGYTF. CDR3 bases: TGCGCCAGCAGCTTGACAGGGGAGGGGACTCATGGCTACACCTTC.

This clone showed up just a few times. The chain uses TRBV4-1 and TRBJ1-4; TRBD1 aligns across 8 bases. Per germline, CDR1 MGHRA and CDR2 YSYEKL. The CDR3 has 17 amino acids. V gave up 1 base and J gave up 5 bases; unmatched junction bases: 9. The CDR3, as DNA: TGCGCCAGCAGCCAAGCCCATGCACAGGGGGGAAATGAAAAACTGTTTTTT. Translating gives CASSQAHAQGGNEKLFF.

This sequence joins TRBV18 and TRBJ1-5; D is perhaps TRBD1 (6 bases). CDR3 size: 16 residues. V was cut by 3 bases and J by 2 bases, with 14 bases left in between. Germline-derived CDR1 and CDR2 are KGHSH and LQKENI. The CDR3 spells CASSPGRGSGNQPQHF. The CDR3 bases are TGTGCCAGCTCACCGGGCAGGGGCTCTGGCAATCAGCCCCAGCATTTT.

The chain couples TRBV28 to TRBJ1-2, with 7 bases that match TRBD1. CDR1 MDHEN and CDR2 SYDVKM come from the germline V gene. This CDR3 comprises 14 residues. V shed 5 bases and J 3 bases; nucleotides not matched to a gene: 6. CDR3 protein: CASSAGDSYYGYTF. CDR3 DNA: TGTGCCAGCAGTGCAGGGGACAGTTACTATGGCTACACCTTC.

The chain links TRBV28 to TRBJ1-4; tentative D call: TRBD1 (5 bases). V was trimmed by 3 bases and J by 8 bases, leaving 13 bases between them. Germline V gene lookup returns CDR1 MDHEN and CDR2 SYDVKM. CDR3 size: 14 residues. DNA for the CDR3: TGTGCCAGCAGTTTGGAGGGGAGCAGGGAAAAACTGTTTTTT. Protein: CASSLEGSREKLFF.

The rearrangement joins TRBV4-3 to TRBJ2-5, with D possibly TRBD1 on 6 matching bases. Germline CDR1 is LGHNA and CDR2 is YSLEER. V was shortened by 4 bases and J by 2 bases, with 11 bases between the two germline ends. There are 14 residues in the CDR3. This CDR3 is CASSLKTGQETQYF. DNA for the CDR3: TGCGCCAGCAGCCTCAAGACAGGACAAGAGACCCAGTACTTC.

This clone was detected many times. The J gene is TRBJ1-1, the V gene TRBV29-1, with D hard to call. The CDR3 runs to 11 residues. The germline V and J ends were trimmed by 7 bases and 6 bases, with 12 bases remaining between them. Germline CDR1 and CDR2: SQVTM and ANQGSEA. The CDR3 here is CSALVRAEAFF. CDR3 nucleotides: TGCAGCGCCCTTGTCCGGGCTGAAGCTTTCTTT.

The CDR3 sequence is CASPGLAGAYNEQFF. In DNA form, the CDR3 reads TGTGCCAGCCCGGGACTAGCGGGAGCATACAATGAGCAGTTCTTC. V is TRBV6-1 and J is TRBJ2-1; 14 nucleotides align to TRBD2. V was clipped by 8 bases and J by 4 bases; unmatched bases: 4. The length of the CDR3 is 15 residues. Germline CDR1 is MNHNS and CDR2 is SASEGT.